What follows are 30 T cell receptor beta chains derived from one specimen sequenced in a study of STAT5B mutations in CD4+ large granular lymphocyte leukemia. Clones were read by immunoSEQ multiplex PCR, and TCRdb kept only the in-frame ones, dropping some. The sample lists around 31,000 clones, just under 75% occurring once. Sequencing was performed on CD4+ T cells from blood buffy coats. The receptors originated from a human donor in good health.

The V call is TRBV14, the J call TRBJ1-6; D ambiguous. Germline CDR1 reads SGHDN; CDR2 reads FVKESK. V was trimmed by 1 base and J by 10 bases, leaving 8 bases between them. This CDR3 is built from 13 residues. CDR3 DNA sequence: TGTGCCAGCAGCCAAGGCAATTCCTCACCCCTCCACTTT. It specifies CASSQGNSSPLHF.

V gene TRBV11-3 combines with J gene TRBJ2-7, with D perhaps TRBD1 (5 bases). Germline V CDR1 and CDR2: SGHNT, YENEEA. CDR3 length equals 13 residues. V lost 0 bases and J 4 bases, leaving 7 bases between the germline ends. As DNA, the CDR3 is TGTGCCAGCAGCTTAGAAAGGGGATACGAGCAGTACTTC. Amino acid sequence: CASSLERGYEQYF.

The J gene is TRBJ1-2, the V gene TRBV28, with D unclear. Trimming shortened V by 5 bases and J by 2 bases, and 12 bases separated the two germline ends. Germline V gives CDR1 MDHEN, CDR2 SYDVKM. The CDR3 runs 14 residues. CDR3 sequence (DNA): TGTGCCAGCAGTGTCTTGGACGGCAACTATGGCTACACCTTC. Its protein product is CASSVLDGNYGYTF.

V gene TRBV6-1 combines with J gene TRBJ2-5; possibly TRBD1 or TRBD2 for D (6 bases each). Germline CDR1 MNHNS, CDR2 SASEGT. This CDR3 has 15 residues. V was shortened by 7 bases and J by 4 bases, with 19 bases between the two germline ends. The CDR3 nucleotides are TGTGCCAGCACCGGAGGTCCGGGGGCAGGAGAGACCCAGTACTTC. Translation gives CASTGGPGAGETQYF.

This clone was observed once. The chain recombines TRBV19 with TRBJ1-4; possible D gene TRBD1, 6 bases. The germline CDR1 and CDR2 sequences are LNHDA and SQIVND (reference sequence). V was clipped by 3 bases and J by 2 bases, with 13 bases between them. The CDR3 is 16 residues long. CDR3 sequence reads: CASSMTGAVTNEKLFF. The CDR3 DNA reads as TGTGCCAGTAGTATGACGGGGGCAGTCACTAATGAAAAACTGTTTTTT.

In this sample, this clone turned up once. This CDR3 is CASSVGGGVNNYGYTF. The DNA for the CDR3 is TGTGCCAGCAGCGTAGGAGGAGGGGTGAATAACTATGGCTACACCTTC. This chain links TRBV9 with TRBJ1-2; D is possibly TRBD1 (5 bases). Germline CDR1 and CDR2: SGDLS and YYNGEE. The CDR3 is 16 residues long. Trimming cost V 0 bases and J 1 base, with 13 bases left between them.

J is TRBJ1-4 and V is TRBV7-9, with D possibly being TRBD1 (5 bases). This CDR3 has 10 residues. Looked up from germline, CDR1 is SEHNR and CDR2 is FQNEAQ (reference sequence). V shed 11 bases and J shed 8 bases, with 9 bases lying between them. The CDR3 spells CAGWGEKLFF. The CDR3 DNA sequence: TGTGCCGGCTGGGGGGAAAAACTGTTTTTT.

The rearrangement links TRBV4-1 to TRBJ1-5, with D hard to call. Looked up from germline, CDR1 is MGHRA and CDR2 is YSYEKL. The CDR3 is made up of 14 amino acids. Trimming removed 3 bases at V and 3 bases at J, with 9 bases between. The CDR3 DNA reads TGCGCCAGCAGCCACCCTATCGTCAATCAGCCCCAGCATTTT. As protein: CASSHPIVNQPQHF.

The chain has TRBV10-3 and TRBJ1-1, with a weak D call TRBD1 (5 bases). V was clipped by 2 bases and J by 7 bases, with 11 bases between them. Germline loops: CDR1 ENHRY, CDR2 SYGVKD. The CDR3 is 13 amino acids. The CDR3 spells CAISEGGVVEAFF. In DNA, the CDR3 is TGTGCCATCAGTGAGGGGGGGGTAGTTGAAGCTTTCTTT.

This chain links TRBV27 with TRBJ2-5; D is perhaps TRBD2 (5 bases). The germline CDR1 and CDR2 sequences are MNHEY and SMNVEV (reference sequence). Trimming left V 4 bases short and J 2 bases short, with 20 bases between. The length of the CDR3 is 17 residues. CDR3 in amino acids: CASSSYLDTDYQETQYF. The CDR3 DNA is TGTGCCAGCAGTTCCTATCTCGACACTGACTATCAAGAGACCCAGTACTTC.

The CDR3 DNA follows: TGTGCCAGCAGTAAAGACAGGGGGGATCAGCCCCAGCATTTT. It yields the protein CASSKDRGDQPQHF. This chain links TRBV6-6 with TRBJ1-5; 9 bases match TRBD1. The length of the CDR3 is 14 residues. V gave up 5 bases and J gave up 5 bases; unmatched junction bases: 4. In germline, CDR1 is MNHNY, CDR2 SVGAGI (reference sequence).

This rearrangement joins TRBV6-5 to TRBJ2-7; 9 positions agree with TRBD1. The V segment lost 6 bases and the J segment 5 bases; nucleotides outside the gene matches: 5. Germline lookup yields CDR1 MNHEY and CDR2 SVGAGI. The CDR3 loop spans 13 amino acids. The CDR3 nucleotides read TGTGCCAGCAGGCGGGACAGGGCAAACGAGCAGTACTTC. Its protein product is CASRRDRANEQYF.

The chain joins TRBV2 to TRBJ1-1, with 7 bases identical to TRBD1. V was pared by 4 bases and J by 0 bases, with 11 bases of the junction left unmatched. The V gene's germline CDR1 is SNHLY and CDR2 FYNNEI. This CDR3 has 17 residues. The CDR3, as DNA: TGTGCCAGCAGTGGGGGGGCATTGCAGGGGGTGAACACTGAAGCTTTCTTT. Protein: CASSGGALQGVNTEAFF.

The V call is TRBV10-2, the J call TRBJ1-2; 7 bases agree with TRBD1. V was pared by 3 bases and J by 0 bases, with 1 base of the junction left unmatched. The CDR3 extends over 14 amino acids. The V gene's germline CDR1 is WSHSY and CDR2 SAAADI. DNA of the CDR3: TGCGCCAGCAGTGATACAGGGGCTAACTATGGCTACACCTTC. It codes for CASSDTGANYGYTF.

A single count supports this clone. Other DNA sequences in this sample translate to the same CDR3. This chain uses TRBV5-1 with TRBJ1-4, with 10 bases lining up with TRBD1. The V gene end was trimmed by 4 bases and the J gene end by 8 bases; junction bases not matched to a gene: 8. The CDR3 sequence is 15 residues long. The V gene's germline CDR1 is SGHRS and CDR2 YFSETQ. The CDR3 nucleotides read TGCGCCAGCAGCACTGGGGACAGGGGCGTAGAAAAACTGTTTTTT. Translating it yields CASSTGDRGVEKLFF.

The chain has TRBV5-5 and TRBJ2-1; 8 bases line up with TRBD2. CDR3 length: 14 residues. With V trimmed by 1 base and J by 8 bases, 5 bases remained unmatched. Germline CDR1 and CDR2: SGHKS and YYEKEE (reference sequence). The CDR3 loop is CASSLIAGRDEQFF. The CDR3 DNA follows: TGTGCCAGCAGCTTGATAGCGGGGCGGGATGAGCAGTTCTTC. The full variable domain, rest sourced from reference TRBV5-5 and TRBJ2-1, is DAGVTQSPTHLIKTRGQQVTLRCSPISGHKSVSWYQQVLGQGPQFIFQYYEKEERGRGNFPDRFSARQFPNYSSELNVNALLLGDSALYLCASSLIAGRDEQFFGPGTRLTVL.

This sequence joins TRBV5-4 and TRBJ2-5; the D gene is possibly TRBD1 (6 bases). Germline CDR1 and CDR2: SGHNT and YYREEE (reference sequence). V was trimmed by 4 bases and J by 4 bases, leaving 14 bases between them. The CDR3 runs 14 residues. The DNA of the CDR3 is TGTGCCAGCAGCCAATTACAGGGTCGAGAGACCCAGTACTTC. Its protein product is CASSQLQGRETQYF.

The CDR3 DNA sequence: TGTGCCAGTAGCCTTCAGGGAAATAATTCACCCCTCCACTTT. As protein: CASSLQGNNSPLHF. V and J are TRBV19 and TRBJ1-6; weak D call: TRBD1 (5 bases). The length of the CDR3 is 14 residues. V dropped 6 bases and J dropped 5 bases, with 11 bases sitting between them. The germline V gene has CDR1 LNHDA and CDR2 SQIVND (reference sequence).

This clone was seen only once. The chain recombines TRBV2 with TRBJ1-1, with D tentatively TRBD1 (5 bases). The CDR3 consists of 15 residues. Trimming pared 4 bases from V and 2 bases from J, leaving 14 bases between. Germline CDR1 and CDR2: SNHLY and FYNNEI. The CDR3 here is CASSAMGRENTEAFF. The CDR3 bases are TGTGCCAGCAGTGCGATGGGACGGGAAAACACTGAAGCTTTCTTT.

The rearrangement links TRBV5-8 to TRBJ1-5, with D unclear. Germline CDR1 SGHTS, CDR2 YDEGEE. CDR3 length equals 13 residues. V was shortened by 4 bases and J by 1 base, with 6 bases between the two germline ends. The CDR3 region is CASSGRSNQPQHF. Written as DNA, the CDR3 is TGTGCCAGCAGCGGGAGGAGCAATCAGCCCCAGCATTTT.

Here the CDR3 DNA reads TGTGCCAGCAGAGGGGACCGGGTAAGAAGAGCTTTCTTT. Protein product: CASRGDRVRRAFF. V usage is TRBV7-3 and J usage is TRBJ1-1; weak D call: TRBD1 (5 bases). The CDR3 has 13 amino acids. Germline V gene lookup returns CDR1 SGHTA and CDR2 FQGTGA. The V and J ends lost 6 bases and 10 bases respectively, with 18 bases between them.

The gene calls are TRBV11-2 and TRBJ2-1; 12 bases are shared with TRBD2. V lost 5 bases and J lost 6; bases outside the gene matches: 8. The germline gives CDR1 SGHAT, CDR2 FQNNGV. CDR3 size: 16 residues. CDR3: CASSLRTSGIINEQFF. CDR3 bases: TGTGCCAGCAGCCTAAGGACTAGCGGGATAATCAATGAGCAGTTCTTC.

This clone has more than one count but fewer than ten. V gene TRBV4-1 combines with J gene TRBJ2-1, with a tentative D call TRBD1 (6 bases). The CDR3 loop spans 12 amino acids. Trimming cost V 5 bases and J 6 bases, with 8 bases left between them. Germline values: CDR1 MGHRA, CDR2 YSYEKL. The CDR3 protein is CASSIQGNEQFF. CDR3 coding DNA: TGCGCCAGCAGCATACAGGGCAATGAGCAGTTCTTC.

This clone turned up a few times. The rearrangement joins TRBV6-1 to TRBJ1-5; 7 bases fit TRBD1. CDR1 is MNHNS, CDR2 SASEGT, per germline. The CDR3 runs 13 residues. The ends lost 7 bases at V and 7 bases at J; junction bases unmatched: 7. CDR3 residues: CASTDRVEQPQHF. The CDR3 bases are TGTGCCAGCACCGACAGGGTGGAACAGCCCCAGCATTTT.

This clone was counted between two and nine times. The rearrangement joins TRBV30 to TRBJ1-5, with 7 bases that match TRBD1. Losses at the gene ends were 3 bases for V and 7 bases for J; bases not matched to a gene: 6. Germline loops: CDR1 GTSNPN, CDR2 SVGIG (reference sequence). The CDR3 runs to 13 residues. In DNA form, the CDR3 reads TGTGCCTGGAGCCTCAGGGGGAAACAGCCCCAGCATTTT. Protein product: CAWSLRGKQPQHF.

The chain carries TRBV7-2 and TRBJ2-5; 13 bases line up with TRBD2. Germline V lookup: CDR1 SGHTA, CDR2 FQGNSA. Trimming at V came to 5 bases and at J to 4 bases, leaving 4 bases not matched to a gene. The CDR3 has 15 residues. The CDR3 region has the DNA TGTGCCAGCAGCGCTGGACTAGCGGGAGTAGAGACCCAGTACTTC. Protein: CASSAGLAGVETQYF.

The DNA for the CDR3 is TGTGCCTGGAGTGCAGGGGGCGCGGAGACCCAGTACTTC. Translated: CAWSAGGAETQYF. The V call is TRBV30, the J call TRBJ2-5, with TRBD1 matching over 8 bases. CDR1 and CDR2 (germline): GTSNPN, SVGIG (reference sequence). This CDR3 has 13 amino acids. V dropped 1 base and J dropped 5; count of bases not matched to a gene: 3.

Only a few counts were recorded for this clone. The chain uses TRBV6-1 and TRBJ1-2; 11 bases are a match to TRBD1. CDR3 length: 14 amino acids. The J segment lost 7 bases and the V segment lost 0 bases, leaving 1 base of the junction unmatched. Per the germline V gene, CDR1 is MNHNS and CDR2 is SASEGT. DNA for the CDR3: TGTGCCAGCAGTGAAGCAGGACAGGGGGCTGGCTACACCTTC. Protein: CASSEAGQGAGYTF.

The CDR3 DNA follows: TGTGCCAGTAGTATGACGAGTCGAATGGGGTCCGGGATTAATAATTCACCCCTCCACTTT. It yields the protein CASSMTSRMGSGINNSPLHF. The J gene is TRBJ1-6, the V gene TRBV19; D not resolved. The germline V gene has CDR1 LNHDA and CDR2 SQIVND (reference sequence). Trimming stripped 3 bases from V and 5 bases from J, with 26 bases between. The CDR3 sequence is 20 residues long.

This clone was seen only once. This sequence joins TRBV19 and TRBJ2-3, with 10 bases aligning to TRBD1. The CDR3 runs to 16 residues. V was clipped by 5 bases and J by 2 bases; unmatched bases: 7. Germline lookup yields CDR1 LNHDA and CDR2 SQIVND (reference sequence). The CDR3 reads CASSLGQGLITDTQYF. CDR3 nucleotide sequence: TGTGCCAGTAGTTTGGGACAGGGGTTGATCACAGATACGCAGTATTTT.